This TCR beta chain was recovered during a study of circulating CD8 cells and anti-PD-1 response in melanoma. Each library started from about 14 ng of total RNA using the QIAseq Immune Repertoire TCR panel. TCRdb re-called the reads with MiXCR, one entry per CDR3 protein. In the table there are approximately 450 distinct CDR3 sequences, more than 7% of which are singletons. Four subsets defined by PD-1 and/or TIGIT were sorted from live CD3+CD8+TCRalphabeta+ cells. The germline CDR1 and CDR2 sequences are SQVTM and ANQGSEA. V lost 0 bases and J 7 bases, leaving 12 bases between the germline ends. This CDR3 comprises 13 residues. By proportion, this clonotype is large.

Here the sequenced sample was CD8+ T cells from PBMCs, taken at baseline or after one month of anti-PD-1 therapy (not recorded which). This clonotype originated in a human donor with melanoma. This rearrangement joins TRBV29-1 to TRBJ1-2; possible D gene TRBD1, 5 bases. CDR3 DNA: TGCAGCGTTGAAGACGTAGGGGAGCCTGGCTACACCTTC. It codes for CSVEDVGEPGYTF.